This TCR beta chain was recorded in a study of response to subunit inactivated influenza vaccine. Germline V gives CDR1 SGHRS, CDR2 YFSETQ. Trimming pared 4 bases from V and 14 bases from J, leaving 20 bases between. The CDR3 has 13 residues. This clonotype was found a few times. TCRdb processed the RT-PCR reads anew with MiXCR; each CDR3 protein has one entry. The sample includes about 540,000 distinct CDR3 sequences, 14% of them seen just once. The chain recombines TRBV5-1 with TRBJ2-3; D ambiguous. The source material was PBMCs from blood, sampled 12 days after vaccination. This clonotype was obtained from a man aged 50 to 59 who received an inactivated influenza vaccine. The CDR3 region is CASSGWSLPGWYF. In nucleotides, the CDR3 is TGCGCCAGCAGCGGATGGTCGCTCCCCGGGTGGTATTTT.